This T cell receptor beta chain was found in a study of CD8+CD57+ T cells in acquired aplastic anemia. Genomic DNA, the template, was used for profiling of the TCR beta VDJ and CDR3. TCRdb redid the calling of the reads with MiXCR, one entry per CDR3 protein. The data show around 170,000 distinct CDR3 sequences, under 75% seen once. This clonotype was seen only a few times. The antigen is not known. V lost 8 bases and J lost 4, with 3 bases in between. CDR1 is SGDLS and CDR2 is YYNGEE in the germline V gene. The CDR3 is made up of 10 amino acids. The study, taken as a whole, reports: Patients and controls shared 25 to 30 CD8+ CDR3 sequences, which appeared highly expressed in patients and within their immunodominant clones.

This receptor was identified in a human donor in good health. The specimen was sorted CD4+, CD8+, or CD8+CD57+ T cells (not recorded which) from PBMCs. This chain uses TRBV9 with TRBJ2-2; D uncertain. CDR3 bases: TGTGCCAGAACCACCGGGGAGCTGTTTTTT. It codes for CARTTGELFF.